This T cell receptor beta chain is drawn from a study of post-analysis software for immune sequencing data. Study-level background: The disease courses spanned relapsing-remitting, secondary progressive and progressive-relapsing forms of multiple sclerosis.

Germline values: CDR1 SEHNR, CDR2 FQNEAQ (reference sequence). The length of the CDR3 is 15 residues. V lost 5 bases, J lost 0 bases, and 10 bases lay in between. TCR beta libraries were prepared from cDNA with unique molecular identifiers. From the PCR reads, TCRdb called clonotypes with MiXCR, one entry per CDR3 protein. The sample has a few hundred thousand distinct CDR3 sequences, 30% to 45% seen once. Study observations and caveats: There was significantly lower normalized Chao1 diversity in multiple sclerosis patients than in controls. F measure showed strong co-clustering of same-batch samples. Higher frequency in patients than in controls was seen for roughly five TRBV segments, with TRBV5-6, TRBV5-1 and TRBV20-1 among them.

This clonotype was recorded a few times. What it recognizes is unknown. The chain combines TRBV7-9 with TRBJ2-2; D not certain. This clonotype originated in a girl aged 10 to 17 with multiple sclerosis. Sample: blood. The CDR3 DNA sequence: TGTGCCAGCAGCCGCGGATTGACGAACACCGGGGAGCTGTTTTTT. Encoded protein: CASSRGLTNTGELFF.